These T cell receptor beta chains were read from a single sample in a study of shared clonotypes between healthy human individuals. Sequencing used immunoSEQ multiplex PCR; TCRdb keeps in-frame clones, though not all of them. This sample has about 980,000 clones, with approximately 80% found just once. The sample consisted of memory CD4+ T cells sorted from blood. These receptor sequences come from a man between 18 and 35 years old in good health. The CDR3 runs from the conserved cysteine through the conserved F or W. Each record gives: clone size, J gene, D gene, V gene, CDR3 DNA, CDR3 protein. D genes are given only for firm matches. Clone size is not always given. Where it is, it says once, few, many or a class for expanded clones.

- TRBJ1-4 TRBD1 TRBV6-6 TGTGCCAGCAGCCGGGGACAGGGGGCGTCCGGGGAAAAACTGTTTTTT CASSRGQGASGEKLFF
- TRBJ2-1 - TRBV6-6 TGTGCCAGCAGTTACGGCGGGGCGCTGAGTGAGCAGTTCTTC CASSYGGALSEQFF
- TRBJ1-4 - TRBV5-1 TGCGCCAGCAGCCCCTCCCGGGAGGGAAAACTGTTTTTT CASSPSREGKLFF
- TRBJ2-2 TRBD2 TRBV9 TGTGCCAGCAGCGTCCAAGCGGGAGTAGGCGGGGAGCTGTTTTTT CASSVQAGVGGELFF
- TRBJ1-1 - TRBV5-1 TGCGCCAGCAGCTTGGGAGGGGGACAGAACACTGAAGCTTTCTTT CASSLGGGQNTEAFF
- TRBJ2-7 TRBD1 TRBV6-5 TGTGCCAGCAGTTACGGGACAGGGAGCCACGAGCAGTACTTC CASSYGTGSHEQYF
- TRBJ2-7 TRBD1 TRBV7-2 TGTGCCAGCAGCTTTACCGGGACAGACCACTACGAGCAGTACTTC CASSFTGTDHYEQYF
- TRBJ1-2 - TRBV7-9 TGTGCCAGCAGCTTAAACAATTATGGCTACACCTTC CASSLNNYGYTF
- TRBJ2-4 TRBD1 TRBV4-1 TGCGCCAGCAGCCAAGAGCGACAGGGGAAAAACATTCAGTACTTC CASSQERQGKNIQYF
- TRBJ1-2 TRBD1 TRBV4-3 TGCGCCAGCAGCCCTGACAGGGTTAGCTACACCTTC CASSPDRVSYTF
- TRBJ2-2 - TRBV2 TGTGCCAGCAGTGTCAGCAGGGCCACCGGGGAGCTGTTTTTT CASSVSRATGELFF
- TRBJ2-1 - TRBV4-3 TGCGCCAGCAGCCCTGGACAGACGAACTACAATGAGCAGTTCTTC CASSPGQTNYNEQFF
- TRBJ1-1 - TRBV7-9 TGTGCAGATGGGCCCGACCCGAACACTGAAGCTTTCTTT CADGPDPNTEAFF
few TRBJ1-6 TRBD1 TRBV6-1 TGTGCCAGCAGTGAAAGGGACAGTAATTCACCCCTCCACTTT CASSERDSNSPLHF
- TRBJ2-3 TRBD2 TRBV5-1 TGCGCCAGCAGCTCAAAGGGGGACGGACGACTAGCGGGAGGTTATGATACGCAGTATTTT CASSSKGDGRLAGGYDTQYF
- TRBJ1-6 TRBD1 TRBV7-2 TGTGCCAGCAGCTCCGGGACAGGGTTGTCACCCCTCCACTTT CASSSGTGLSPLHF
- TRBJ1-2 - TRBV10-1 TGCGCCAGCAATATTGGCAAAGCTAACTATGGCTACACCTTC CASNIGKANYGYTF
- TRBJ1-2 - TRBV6-8 TGTGCCAGCAAATGTTGTTGTAGGTTGGCATACACCTTC CASKCCCRLAYTF
- TRBJ1-2 TRBD1 TRBV28 TGTGCCAGCAGTACAGGGGGCGAGTATGGCTACACCTTC CASSTGGEYGYTF
- TRBJ2-5 - TRBV5-1 TGCGCCAGCAGCTTGGATCCTACGGAGACCCAGTACTTC CASSLDPTETQYF
- TRBJ2-3 - TRBV9 TGTGCCAGCAGCGGACAAGGGAGGGGGGATACGCAGTATTTT CASSGQGRGDTQYF
- TRBJ2-1 - TRBV27 TGTGCCAGCAGTTTACAGCGGGTAGATGAGCAGTTCTTC CASSLQRVDEQFF
- TRBJ1-4 TRBD1 TRBV6-6 TGTGCCAGCGGGACAGCGGTGGGAGAAAAACTGTTTTTT CASGTAVGEKLFF
- TRBJ1-3 - TRBV7-2 TGTGCCAGCAGCTTACCAACCCTCGGCTCTGGAAACACCATATATTTT CASSLPTLGSGNTIYF
- TRBJ1-6 - TRBV7-9 TGTGCCAGCAGCACCGCGCGGGGTGGTAATTCACCCCTCCACTTT CASSTARGGNSPLHF
- TRBJ2-2 - TRBV11-3 TGTGCCAGCAGCCAACATAACGGGGAGCTGTTTTTT CASSQHNGELFF
- TRBJ1-2 - TRBV6-6 TGTGCCAGCAGTTTCGGGACTACCTCTAGAGGCTACACCTTC CASSFGTTSRGYTF
- TRBJ1-3 - TRBV11-2 TGTGCCAGCAGCTTAAGTGGAAGAACCTCTGGAAACACCATATATTTT CASSLSGRTSGNTIYF
- TRBJ2-1 - TRBV6-6 TGTGCCAGCAGCTTCGGGGGCAATGAGCAGTTCTTC CASSFGGNEQFF
- TRBJ2-4 - TRBV30 TGTGCCTGGAGCGCGGGAATAGAAAACATTCAGTACTTC CAWSAGIENIQYF
- TRBJ1-5 - TRBV6-6 TGTGCCAGCAGGGGTGGAGGGTTTAATCAGCCCCAGCATTTT CASRGGGFNQPQHF
- TRBJ1-5 - TRBV27 TGTGCCAGCAGTTTATCGTTTATCGGGGAGCAGCCCCAGCATTTT CASSLSFIGEQPQHF
- TRBJ2-7 - TRBV29-1 TGCAGCGCCACGACAGTCTCCTACGAGCAGTACTTC CSATTVSYEQYF
- TRBJ2-5 TRBD1 TRBV28 TGTGCCAGCAGCCGACAGGGGGTGGGGACCCAGTACTTC CASSRQGVGTQYF
- TRBJ2-2 - TRBV5-1 TGCGCCAGCACGACAGGAGAAGGCACCGGGGAGCTGTTTTTT CASTTGEGTGELFF
- TRBJ1-2 - TRBV9 TGTGCCAGCAGCGCAGCGCTGGGGTATGGCTACACCTTC CASSAALGYGYTF
many TRBJ2-7 - TRBV30 TGTGCCTGGAGTGTACCCATGAAACACTACGAGCAGTACTTC CAWSVPMKHYEQYF
- TRBJ1-1 - TRBV29-1 TGCAGCGCTGTCCCGACAGGAATAAACACTGAAGCTTTCTTT CSAVPTGINTEAFF
- TRBJ2-1 TRBD2 TRBV5-1 TGCGCCAGCAGCCCAGCGGGAGGGTTCTCCTACAATGAGCAGTTCTTC CASSPAGGFSYNEQFF
- TRBJ2-6 - TRBV30 TGTGCCTGGAGTGGGTCCAAGACCTCTGGGGCCAACGTCCTGACTTTC CAWSGSKTSGANVLTF
- TRBJ2-1 TRBD2 TRBV19 TGTGCCAGTAGTTCACTAGCGGGAGGGAACAATGAGCAGTTCTTC CASSSLAGGNNEQFF
once TRBJ2-7 TRBD1 TRBV6-6 TGTGCCAGCAGGAGACAGGGGTACGAGCAGTACTTC CASRRQGYEQYF
- TRBJ1-5 - TRBV18 TGTGCCAGCTCACCTGACAGATATCAGCCCCAGCATTTT CASSPDRYQPQHF
- TRBJ1-5 - TRBV5-6 TGTGCCAGCAGCCCGGGGGTTAATCAGCCCCAGCATTTT CASSPGVNQPQHF